The clone carrying this T cell receptor (beta chain) was seen more than once but under ten times. Its antigen is not known. Germline CDR1 MNHEY, CDR2 SMNVEV (reference sequence). This CDR3 spans 15 amino acids. V gave up 6 bases and J gave up 2 bases, with 16 bases separating them. The library put unique molecular identifiers onto individual cDNA molecules. In the authors' methods: Across samples, TCR counts had a median of 95,638 and ranged from about 23,224 to 700,000. TCRdb ran MiXCR on the 5' RACE reads and lists one entry per CDR3 protein. V and J calls and clone size were set by TCRdb, not the authors. Of around 100,000 distinct CDR3 sequences listed, approximately 20% are singletons. This specimen belongs to a study of human T cells and chemical hapten exposure. Findings and limits, study-wide: Counts of TCRs above 1 in 1000 frequency stayed unchanged with DPC sensitization.

Before extraction, the whole blood was not fractionated, and total RNA was taken from it. This clonotype was obtained from a human donor in good health. This chain joins TRBV27 and TRBJ2-5, with unresolved D. In DNA, the CDR3 is TGTGCCAGCAGAGCCCTAGAGAGTAAACAAGAGACCCAGTACTTC. The encoded protein is CASRALESKQETQYF.